This TCR beta chain was retrieved from a study of blood T cell repertoires in COVID-19. Study overall: Sample material is recorded as cDNA or gDNA derived from T cells, B-cell-depleted T cells, or PBMCs.

This CDR3 contains 20 residues. The germline V and J ends were trimmed by 5 bases and 0 bases, with 25 bases remaining between them. CDR1 and CDR2 from the germline V gene are SGHVS and FQNEAQ. Clones were sequenced by immunoSEQ multiplex PCR, and TCRdb holds only the in-frame ones, with some missing. The table lists 250,000 to 350,000 clones, around nine tenths of them singletons. This sequence joins TRBV7-8 and TRBJ1-4; tentative D call: TRBD1 (5 bases). This TCR was sampled from a woman aged 60 to 75 with acute or convalescent COVID-19. Sequencing input: peripheral blood. CDR3 in amino acids: CASSLYGIGAGQTTNEKLFF. DNA for the CDR3: TGTGCCAGCAGCCTATATGGGATCGGAGCGGGGCAGACAACTAATGAAAAACTGTTTTTT.